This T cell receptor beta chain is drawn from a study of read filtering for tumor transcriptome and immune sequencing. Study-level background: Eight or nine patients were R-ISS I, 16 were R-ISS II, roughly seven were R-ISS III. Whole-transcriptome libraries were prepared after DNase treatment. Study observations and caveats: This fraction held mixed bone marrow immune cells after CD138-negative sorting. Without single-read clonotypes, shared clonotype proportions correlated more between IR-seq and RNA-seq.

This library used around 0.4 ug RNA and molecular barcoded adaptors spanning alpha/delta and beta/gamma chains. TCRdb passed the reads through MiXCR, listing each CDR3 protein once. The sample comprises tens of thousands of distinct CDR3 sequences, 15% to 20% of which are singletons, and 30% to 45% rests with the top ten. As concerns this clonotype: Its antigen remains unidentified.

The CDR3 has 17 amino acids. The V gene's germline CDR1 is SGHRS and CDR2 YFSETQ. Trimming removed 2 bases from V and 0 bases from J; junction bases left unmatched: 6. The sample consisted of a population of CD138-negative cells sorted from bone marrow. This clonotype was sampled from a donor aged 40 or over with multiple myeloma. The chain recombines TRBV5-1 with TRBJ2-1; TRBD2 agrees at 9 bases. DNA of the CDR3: TGCGCCAGCAGCTTAAGCGGGAGGCCGTCCTCCTACAATGAGCAGTTCTTC. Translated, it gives CASSLSGRPSSYNEQFF.